The source of this T cell receptor (beta chain) is a study of blood T cells in healthy people across ages. V lost 6 bases, J lost 5 bases, and 8 bases stayed unmatched. The CDR3 length is 15 residues. This clonotype was observed once. Next came a second PCR, run for about 7 to 12 cycles, which used a sample-barcoded 5' primer along with a J-beta primer mix. TCRdb ran MiXCR on the 5' RACE reads and lists one entry per CDR3 protein. Here the sample spans about 1.6 million distinct CDR3 sequences, 34% being singletons. This TCR came from a woman aged 30 to 39 in good health. The chain has TRBV12-3 or TRBV12-4 and TRBJ1-1, with TRBD1 identical over 11 bases. The sequencing sample was made of blood. This CDR3 reads CASSKGQGAYTEAFF. The CDR3 DNA is TGTGCCAGCAGCAAAGGACAGGGGGCTTATACTGAAGCTTTCTTT.